The rows below give T cell receptor beta chains drawn from one sample of a study of blood T cells in healthy people across ages. TCRdb processed the 5' RACE reads anew with MiXCR; each CDR3 protein has one entry. The data contain 1.6 million or so distinct CDR3 sequences, about 31% of them singletons. The specimen sequenced was blood. Receptor source: a woman aged 30 to 39 in good health. The CDR3 runs from the conserved cysteine through the conserved F or W. A D gene is named only where the DNA matches it firmly. A row's size may be missing; if present it is once, few, many or a size class.

v_gene	abundance	j_gene	d_gene	CDR3nt	CDR3aa
TRBV4-2	many	TRBJ2-7	TRBD2	TGTGCCAGCAGCCGAGGGACTAGCGGGAGAGCTATTGACGAGCAGTACTTC	CASSRGTSGRAIDEQYF
TRBV20-1	once	TRBJ2-3	TRBD2	TGCAGTGCTAGCGGGGGGGTCCTCTTCACAGATACGCAGTATTTT	CSASGGVLFTDTQYF
TRBV27	.	TRBJ2-3	TRBD1	TGTGCCAGCAGTTTGCCCCTCCTTAGGGGGCTGGACACAGATACGCAGTATTTT	CASSLPLLRGLDTDTQYF
TRBV12-3/TRBV12-4	few	TRBJ1-1	.	TGTGCCAGCAGTTTTACTACGGGCTTCACTGAAGCTTTCTTT	CASSFTTGFTEAFF
TRBV11-2	few	TRBJ2-3	TRBD2	TGTGCCAGGGAGCGGGGGGCTATTGCAGATACGCAGTATTTT	CARERGAIADTQYF
TRBV2	.	TRBJ2-7	.	TGTGCCAGCAGTGGTTCTCCGGTCTATTACGAGCAGTACTTC	CASSGSPVYYEQYF
TRBV6-2/TRBV6-3	.	TRBJ2-5	TRBD2	TGTGCCAGCAGTTACTCTCCGGGACTAGTGAGACAAGAGACCCAGTACTTC	CASSYSPGLVRQETQYF
TRBV20-1	few	TRBJ1-3	.	TGCAGTGCTAGAGAGGTCGCACAAGGAAACACCATATATTTT	CSAREVAQGNTIYF
TRBV5-6	.	TRBJ2-5	TRBD2	TGTGCCAGCAGCTTCTTATCCGGGACTAGCGGGGGTCCCGGGGGCAAGACCCAGTACTTC	CASSFLSGTSGGPGGKTQYF
TRBV7-2	.	TRBJ1-5	.	TGTGCCAGCAGCCAGAGCGGGACGGTCAGTTATAGCAATCAGCCCCAGCATTTT	CASSQSGTVSYSNQPQHF
TRBV24-1	.	TRBJ2-1	.	TGTGCCACCAGTGAAAAGAGCTACAATGAGCAGTTCTTC	CATSEKSYNEQFF
TRBV6-1	.	TRBJ2-3	TRBD2	TGTGCCAGCAGTGAAGCGGGGACTAGCGGGGGGGCCCTCACAGATACGCAGTATTTT	CASSEAGTSGGALTDTQYF
TRBV6-5	.	TRBJ2-5	TRBD1	TGTGCCAGCAGTTACTGGCAGGGGGAAGAGACCCAGTACTTC	CASSYWQGEETQYF
TRBV11-2	.	TRBJ1-2	TRBD1	TGTGCCATCAGCCCTACAGGGGTGGGTGGCTACACCTTC	CAISPTGVGGYTF
TRBV7-9	few	TRBJ2-1	.	TGTGCCAGCAGCCCCAAACCCGGGCAGTTCTTC	CASSPKPGQFF
TRBV6-1	.	TRBJ2-3	.	TGTGCCAGCAGTGACTGGGAGGGGGGCTCAGATACGCAGTATTTT	CASSDWEGGSDTQYF
TRBV2	once	TRBJ1-2	.	TGTGCCAGCACCAGGGTGAACTATGGCTACACCTTC	CASTRVNYGYTF
TRBV20-1	few	TRBJ2-7	.	TGCAGTGCTAGAGCAGCGCACGAGCAGTACTTC	CSARAAHEQYF